This TCR beta chain was found in a study of blood T cell repertoires in COVID-19. The germline V and J ends were trimmed by 0 bases and 5 bases, with 11 bases remaining between them. Germline values: CDR1 SGHNT, CDR2 YYREEE (reference sequence). There are 14 residues in the CDR3. Sequencing used immunoSEQ multiplex PCR; TCRdb keeps in-frame clones, though not all of them. The data hold under 300,000 clones, with more than 75% observed a single time. The clonotype originates from a woman in her 50s who had been exposed to COVID-19. The sequencing sample was made of PBMCs or T cells enriched from blood (not recorded which). The gene calls are TRBV5-4 and TRBJ1-1, with D maybe TRBD1 (5 bases). The CDR3 is CASSLGGFKTEAFF. The CDR3 nucleotides are TGTGCCAGCAGCTTGGGGGGCTTCAAGACTGAAGCTTTCTTT.